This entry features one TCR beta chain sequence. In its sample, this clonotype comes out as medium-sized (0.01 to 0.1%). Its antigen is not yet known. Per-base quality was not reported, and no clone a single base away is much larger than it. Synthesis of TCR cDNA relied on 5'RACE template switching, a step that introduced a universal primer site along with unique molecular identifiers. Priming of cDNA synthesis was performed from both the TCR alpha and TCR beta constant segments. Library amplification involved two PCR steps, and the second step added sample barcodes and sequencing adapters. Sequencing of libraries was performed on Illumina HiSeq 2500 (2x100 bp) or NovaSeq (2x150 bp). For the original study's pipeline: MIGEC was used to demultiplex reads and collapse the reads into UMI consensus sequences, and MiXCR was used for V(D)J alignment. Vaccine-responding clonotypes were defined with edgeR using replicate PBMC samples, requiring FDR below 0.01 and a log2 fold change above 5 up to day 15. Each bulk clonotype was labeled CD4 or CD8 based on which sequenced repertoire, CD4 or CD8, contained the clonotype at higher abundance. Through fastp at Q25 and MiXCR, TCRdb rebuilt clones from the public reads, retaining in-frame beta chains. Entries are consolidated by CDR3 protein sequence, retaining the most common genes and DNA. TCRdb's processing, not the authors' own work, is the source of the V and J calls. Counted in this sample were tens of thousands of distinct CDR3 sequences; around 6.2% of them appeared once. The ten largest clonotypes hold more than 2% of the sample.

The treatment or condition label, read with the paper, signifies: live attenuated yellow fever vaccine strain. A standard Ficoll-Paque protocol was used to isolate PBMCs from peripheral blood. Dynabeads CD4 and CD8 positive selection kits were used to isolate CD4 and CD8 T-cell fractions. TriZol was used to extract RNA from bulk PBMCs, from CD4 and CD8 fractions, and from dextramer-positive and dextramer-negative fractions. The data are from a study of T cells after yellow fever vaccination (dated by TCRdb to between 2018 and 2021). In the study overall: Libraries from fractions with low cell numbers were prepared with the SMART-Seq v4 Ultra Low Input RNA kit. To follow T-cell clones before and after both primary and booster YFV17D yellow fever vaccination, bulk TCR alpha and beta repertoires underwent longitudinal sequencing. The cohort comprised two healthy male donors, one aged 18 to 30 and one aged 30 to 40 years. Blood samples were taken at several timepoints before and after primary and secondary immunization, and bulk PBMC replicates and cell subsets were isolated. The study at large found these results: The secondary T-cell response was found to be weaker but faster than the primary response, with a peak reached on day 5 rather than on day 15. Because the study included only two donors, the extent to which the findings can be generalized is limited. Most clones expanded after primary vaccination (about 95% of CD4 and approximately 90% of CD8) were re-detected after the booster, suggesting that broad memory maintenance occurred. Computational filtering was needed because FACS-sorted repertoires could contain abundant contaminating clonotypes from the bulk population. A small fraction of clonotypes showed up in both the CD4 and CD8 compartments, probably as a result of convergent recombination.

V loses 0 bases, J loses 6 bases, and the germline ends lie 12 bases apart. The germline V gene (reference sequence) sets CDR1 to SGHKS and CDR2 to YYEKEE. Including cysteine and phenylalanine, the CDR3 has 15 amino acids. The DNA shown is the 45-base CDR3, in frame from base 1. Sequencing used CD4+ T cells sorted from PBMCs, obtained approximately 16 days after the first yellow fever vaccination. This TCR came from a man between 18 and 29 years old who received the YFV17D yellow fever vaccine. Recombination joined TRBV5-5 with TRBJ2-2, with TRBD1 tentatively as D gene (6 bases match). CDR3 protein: CASSLAPAGAGELFF. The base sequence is TGTGCCAGCAGCTTGGCTCCGGCAGGGGCCGGGGAGCTGTTTTTT.